One sample yielded the 18 T cell receptor beta chains listed below, sequenced in a study of blood T cells in healthy people across ages. A J-beta primer mix and a sample-barcoded 5' primer were used in a second PCR of roughly 7 to 12 cycles. TCRdb fed the 5' RACE reads into MiXCR, producing one record per CDR3 protein. The profile shows just under 550,000 distinct CDR3 sequences, around 24% of them singletons. The same sample was also studied in work on T cells of mothers and their children.

Material for sequencing was blood. The receptors were gathered from a boy aged 5-17 years in good health.

This clonotype appeared a few times. The gene calls are TRBV3-1 and TRBJ2-5; 8 bases agree with TRBD2. Near its end, the DNA agrees better with TRBJ2-1, so the J call may be wrong. Germline CDR1 is LGHDT and CDR2 is YNNKEL (reference sequence). The CDR3 is 15 amino acids. CDR3 nucleotide sequence: TGTGCCAGCGGCATTAGTAGCGGGATTAGGTATGAGCAGTTCTTC. The encoded protein is CASGISSGIRYEQFF.

J is TRBJ2-7 and V is TRBV14; D gene uncertain. The CDR3 runs to 12 residues. The V gene lost 6 bases and the J gene lost 3 bases, with 9 bases spanning the gap. Germline CDR1 and CDR2: SGHDN and FVKESK. The chain's CDR3 is CASSSTIYEQYF. CDR3 DNA sequence: TGTGCCAGCAGTTCCACGATCTACGAGCAGTACTTC.

This clonotype was seen a handful of times. This chain uses TRBV11-2 with TRBJ2-1; D may be TRBD2 (6 bases). Trimming shortened V by 1 base and J by 2 bases, and 9 bases separated the two germline ends. Germline CDR1 is SGHAT and CDR2 is FQNNGV. The CDR3 has 15 residues. CDR3 in amino acids: CASSLVRGTYNEQFF. CDR3 in DNA: TGTGCCAGCAGCTTAGTCCGGGGGACCTACAATGAGCAGTTCTTC.

The chain has TRBV2 and TRBJ1-1; D is unresolved. The CDR3 has 11 residues. Trimming took 8 bases from V and 7 from J, leaving 11 bases between them. The germline V gene has CDR1 SNHLY and CDR2 FYNNEI. CDR3 region: CASLRGDEAFF. The CDR3 DNA sequence: TGTGCCAGCTTACGGGGAGATGAAGCTTTCTTT.

Turning to this clonotype: It may be a read error: a sequence one base away is much more abundant. The genes are TRBV6-5 and TRBJ2-1, with no clear D. The CDR3 totals 14 residues. Germline values: CDR1 MNHEY, CDR2 SVGAGI. Trimming removed 0 bases at V and 9 bases at J, with 12 bases between. Here the CDR3 reads CASSYSVQNTEQFF. Written as DNA, the CDR3 is TGTGCCAGCAGTTACTCGGTCCAGAACACTGAGCAGTTCTTC.

Concerning this clonotype itself: The junction departs from the called germline gene at one end, perhaps through a read error. This chain connects TRBV9 to TRBJ2-1, with TRBD2 matching over 10 bases. The CDR3 has 15 residues. Per the germline V gene, CDR1 is SGDLS and CDR2 is YYNGEE. The CDR3 sequence: CASSVELAGTKEQFF. CDR3 DNA: TGTGCCAGCAGTGTAGAACTAGCGGGAACGAAGGAGCAGTTCTTC.

In this sample, this clonotype turned up a few times. V and J are TRBV7-9 and TRBJ2-1; 14 nucleotides match TRBD2. The CDR3 is 17 amino acids. V was clipped by 5 bases and J by 5 bases; unmatched bases: 8. Germline V CDR1 and CDR2: SEHNR, FQNEAQ (reference sequence). The CDR3 DNA reads as TGTGCCAGCAGCCCGGCCGCGACTAGCGGGAGGGACAATGAGCAGTTCTTC. Translated: CASSPAATSGRDNEQFF.

V usage is TRBV7-9 and J usage is TRBJ2-5, with D hard to call. CDR3 size: 15 residues. Germline-derived CDR1 and CDR2 are SEHNR and FQNEAQ (reference sequence). V was pared by 4 bases and J by 2 bases, with 14 bases between. CDR3 sequence (DNA): TGTGCCAGCAGCTCCGCATTATGGAATCAAGAGACCCAGTACTTC. This codes for CASSSALWNQETQYF.

V is TRBV7-8 and J is TRBJ2-5; 8 bases match TRBD2. The CDR3 covers 16 residues. The germline V gene has CDR1 SGHVS and CDR2 FQNEAQ. The V segment lost 2 bases and the J segment 4 bases; nucleotides outside the gene matches: 9. The CDR3 DNA sequence: TGTGCCAGCAGCTTATCCCCTAGCGGGTTTCGAGAGACCCAGTACTTC. Its translation is CASSLSPSGFRETQYF.

The chain joins TRBV29-1 to TRBJ2-1; tentative D call: TRBD1 (6 bases). V lost 8 bases and J lost 1, with 18 bases in between. Per germline, CDR1 SQVTM and CDR2 ANQGSEA. This CDR3 spans 15 amino acids. This CDR3 is CSTVGGRSSYNEQFF. CDR3 DNA sequence: TGCAGCACAGTAGGGGGTAGGAGTTCCTACAATGAGCAGTTCTTC.

This chain connects TRBV28 to TRBJ2-3; D might be TRBD1 or TRBD2, each matching 5 bases. Germline V CDR1 and CDR2: MDHEN, SYDVKM. The CDR3 sequence is 14 residues long. The germline V and J ends were trimmed by 8 bases and 4 bases, with 16 bases remaining between them. The CDR3 DNA reads as TGTGCCAGCGCCTTGGGGGTGTCCCCAGATACGCAGTATTTT. It encodes CASALGVSPDTQYF.

This clonotype was counted between two and nine times. The chain links TRBV7-2 to TRBJ1-4, with a tentative D call TRBD1 (5 bases). The V and J ends lost 4 bases and 5 bases respectively, with 17 bases between them. The length of the CDR3 is 16 residues. From germline, CDR1 is SGHTA and CDR2 FQGNSA. The CDR3 nucleotides read TGTGCCAGCAGCTCGGGGGACCGGGGCCTAAATGAAAAACTGTTTTTT. Protein sequence: CASSSGDRGLNEKLFF.

The sample holds many counts of this clonotype. The gene calls are TRBV20-1 and TRBJ2-4; unclear D gene. Germline assignment: CDR1 DFQATT and CDR2 SNEGSKA (reference sequence). With 7 bases removed from V and 0 bases from J, the gap between germline ends came to 13 bases. The CDR3 runs 14 residues. CDR3 DNA sequence: TGCAGTGTCAAGGGTAGCCTAGCCAAAAACATTCAGTACTTC. Protein product: CSVKGSLAKNIQYF.

In its sample, this clonotype was seen a few times. This chain links TRBV6-5 with TRBJ1-1; a possible D gene is TRBD1 (5 bases). The CDR3 runs to 13 residues. The V and J ends lost 6 bases and 11 bases respectively, with 19 bases between them. CDR1 is MNHEY, CDR2 SVGAGI, per germline. Here the CDR3 DNA reads TGTGCCAGCAGCGAGTTAGTCGGACAAGGGGCTTTCTTT. As protein: CASSELVGQGAFF.

This clonotype was recorded a few times. The chain joins TRBV5-5 to TRBJ2-5; 7 nucleotides match TRBD1. CDR1 and CDR2 (germline): SGHKS, YYEKEE (reference sequence). Losses at the gene ends were 4 bases for V and 5 bases for J; bases not matched to a gene: 14. CDR3 length equals 16 residues. The CDR3 sequence is CASSPLKGALWETQYF. The CDR3 region has the DNA TGTGCCAGCAGCCCCCTAAAGGGGGCGCTTTGGGAGACCCAGTACTTC.

The chain is built from TRBV15 and TRBJ2-2; D perhaps matches TRBD1 (5 bases). The CDR3 runs to 15 residues. V gave up 1 base and J gave up 2 bases, with 8 bases separating them. Looked up from germline, CDR1 is LNHNV and CDR2 is YYDKDF (reference sequence). As DNA, the CDR3 is TGTGCCACCAGCAGAGTGACAGAAAACACCGGGGAGCTGTTTTTT. Translation gives CATSRVTENTGELFF. The full variable domain, rest sourced from reference TRBV15 and TRBJ2-2, is DAMVIQNPRYQVTQFGKPVTLSCSQTLNHNVMYWYQQKSSQAPKLLFHYYDKDFNNEADTPDNFQSRRPNTSFCFLDIRSPGLGDTAMYLCATSRVTENTGELFFGEGSRLTVL.

There are a few counts of this clonotype. The V gene is TRBV12-3 or TRBV12-4, the J gene TRBJ2-5; D unclear. This CDR3 contains 11 residues. V was pared by 6 bases and J by 3 bases, with 5 bases between. The CDR3 protein is CASRIKETQYF. CDR3 DNA sequence: TGTGCCAGCAGGATAAAAGAGACCCAGTACTTC.

This clonotype has a count of ten or more. The chain carries TRBV4-2 and TRBJ1-2, with D perhaps matching TRBD1 (6 bases). Trimming pared 0 bases from V and 5 bases from J, leaving 28 bases between. CDR1 LGHNA and CDR2 YNFKEQ come from the germline V gene. The CDR3 loop spans 20 amino acids. CDR3 sequence: CASSQERIAGGRSQGYGYTF. In DNA, the CDR3 is TGTGCCAGCAGCCAAGAAAGAATAGCGGGGGGCCGCTCGCAGGGGTATGGCTACACCTTC.